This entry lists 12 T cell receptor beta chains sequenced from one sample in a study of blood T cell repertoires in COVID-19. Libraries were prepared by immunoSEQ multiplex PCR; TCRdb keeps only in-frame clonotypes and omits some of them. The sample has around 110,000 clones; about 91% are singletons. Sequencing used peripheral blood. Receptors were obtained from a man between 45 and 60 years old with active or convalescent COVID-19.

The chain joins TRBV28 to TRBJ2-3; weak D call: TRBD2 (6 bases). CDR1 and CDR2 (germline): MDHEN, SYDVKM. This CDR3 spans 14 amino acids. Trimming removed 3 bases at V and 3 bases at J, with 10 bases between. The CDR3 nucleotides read TGTGCCAGCAGTTTCGACCGGGAGACAGATACGCAGTATTTT. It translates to CASSFDRETDTQYF. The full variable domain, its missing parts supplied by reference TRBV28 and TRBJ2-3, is DVKVTQSSRYLVKRTGEKVFLECVQDMDHENMFWYRQDPGLGLRLIYFSYDVKMKEKGDIPEGYSVSREKKERFSLILESASTNQTSMYLCASSFDRETDTQYFGPGTRLTVL.

CDR3: CATLDRGAYEQYF. CDR3 DNA: TGTGCCACCTTAGACAGGGGAGCCTACGAGCAGTACTTC. The genes are TRBV6-4 and TRBJ2-7; TRBD1 aligns across 8 bases. This CDR3 comprises 13 residues. Germline V gene data show CDR1 as MRHNA and CDR2 as SNTAGT. Unmatched junction bases numbered 7, after V lost 10 bases and J lost 2 bases.

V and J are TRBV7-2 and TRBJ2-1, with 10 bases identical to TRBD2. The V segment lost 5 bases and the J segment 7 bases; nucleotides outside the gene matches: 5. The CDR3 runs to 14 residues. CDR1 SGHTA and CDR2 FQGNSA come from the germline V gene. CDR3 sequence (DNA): TGTGCCAGCAGCCCGGGGACTAGCGAGAATGAGCAGTTCTTC. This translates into CASSPGTSENEQFF.

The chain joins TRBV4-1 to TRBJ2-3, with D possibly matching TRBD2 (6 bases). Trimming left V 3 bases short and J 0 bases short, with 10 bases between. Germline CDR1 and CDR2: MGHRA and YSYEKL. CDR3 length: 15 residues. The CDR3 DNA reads TGCGCCAGCAGCCACGGAGGGTTCAGCACAGATACGCAGTATTTT. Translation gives CASSHGGFSTDTQYF.

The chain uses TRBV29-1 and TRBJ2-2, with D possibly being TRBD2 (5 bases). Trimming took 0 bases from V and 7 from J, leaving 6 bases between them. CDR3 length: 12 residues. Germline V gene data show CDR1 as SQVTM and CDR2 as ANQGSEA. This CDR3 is CSVEELDGELFF. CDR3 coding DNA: TGCAGCGTTGAAGAACTAGACGGGGAGCTGTTTTTT.

The DNA for the CDR3 is TGCAGCGGCTCACAGGGCCCAATGGTCGAGCAGTACTTC. Its protein is CSGSQGPMVEQYF. The chain couples TRBV29-1 to TRBJ2-7, with D tentatively TRBD1 (6 bases). Germline-derived CDR1 and CDR2 are SQVTM and ANQGSEA. The CDR3 spans 13 residues. V lost 7 bases and J 6 bases, leaving 19 bases between the germline ends.

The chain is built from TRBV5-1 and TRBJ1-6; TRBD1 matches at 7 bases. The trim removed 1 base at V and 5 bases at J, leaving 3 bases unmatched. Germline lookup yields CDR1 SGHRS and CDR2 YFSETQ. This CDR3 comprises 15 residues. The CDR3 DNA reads TGCGCCAGCAGCTTGCTTGGGACAGATAATTCACCCCTCCACTTT. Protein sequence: CASSLLGTDNSPLHF.

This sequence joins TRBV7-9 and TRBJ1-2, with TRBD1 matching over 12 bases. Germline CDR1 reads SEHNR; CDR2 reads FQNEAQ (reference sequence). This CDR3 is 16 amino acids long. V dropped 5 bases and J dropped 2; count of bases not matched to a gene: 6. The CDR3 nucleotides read TGTGCCAGCAGCCGAAGGGACAGGGGGCGAAACTATGGCTACACCTTC. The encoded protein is CASSRRDRGRNYGYTF.

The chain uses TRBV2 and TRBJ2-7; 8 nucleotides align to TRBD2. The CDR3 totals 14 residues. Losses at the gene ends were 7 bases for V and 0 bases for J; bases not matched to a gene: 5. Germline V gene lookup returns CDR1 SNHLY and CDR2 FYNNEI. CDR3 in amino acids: CASTFSGSSYEQYF. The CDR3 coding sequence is TGTGCCAGCACGTTCAGCGGGAGCTCCTACGAGCAGTACTTC.

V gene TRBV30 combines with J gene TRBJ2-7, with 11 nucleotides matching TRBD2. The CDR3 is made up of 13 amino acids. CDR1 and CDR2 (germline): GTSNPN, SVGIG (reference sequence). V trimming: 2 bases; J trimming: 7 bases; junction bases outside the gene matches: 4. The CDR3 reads CAWSSGTSGEQYF. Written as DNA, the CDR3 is TGTGCCTGGAGTTCCGGGACTAGCGGTGAGCAGTACTTC.

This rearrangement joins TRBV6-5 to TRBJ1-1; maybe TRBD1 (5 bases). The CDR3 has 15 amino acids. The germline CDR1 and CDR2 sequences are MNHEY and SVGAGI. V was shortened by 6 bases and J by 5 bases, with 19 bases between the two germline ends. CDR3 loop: CASSDDTGGMTEAFF. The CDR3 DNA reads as TGTGCCAGCAGCGACGACACCGGGGGTATGACTGAAGCTTTCTTT.

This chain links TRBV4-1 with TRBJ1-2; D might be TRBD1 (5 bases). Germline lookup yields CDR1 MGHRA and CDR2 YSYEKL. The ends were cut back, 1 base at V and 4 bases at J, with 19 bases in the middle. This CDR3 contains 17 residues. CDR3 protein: CASSQVLGRGGIYGYTF. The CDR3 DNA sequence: TGCGCCAGCAGCCAAGTTCTAGGTCGGGGGGGGATCTATGGCTACACCTTC.